This TCR beta chain emerged from a study of shared clonotypes between healthy human individuals. V lost 5 bases and J lost 9, with 14 bases in between. Germline assignment: CDR1 KGHSH and CDR2 LQKENI. CDR3 length equals 13 residues. The repertoire was sequenced with immunoSEQ multiplex PCR; TCRdb's copy has only in-frame clones and lacks some. The sample records roughly 2.5 million clones, approximately 90% being singletons. The chain joins TRBV18 to TRBJ1-5; D is unclear. The TCR originated in a man aged 18 to 29 in good health. The specimen sequenced was naive CD4+ T cells sorted from blood. Regarding subset: CD45RA+ positively selected. The CDR3 DNA reads as TGTGCCAGCTCATCAAACGGGGAGCGGCCCCAGCATTTT. It is translated as CASSSNGERPQHF. Full variable domain (missing parts from reference TRBV18 and TRBJ1-5): NAGVMQNPRHLVRRRGQEARLRCSPMKGHSHVYWYRQLPEEGLKFMVYLQKENIIDESGMPKERFSAEFPKEGPSILRIQQVVRGDSAAYFCASSSNGERPQHFGDGTRLSIL.